Shown below are 21 T cell receptor beta chains from a single sample sequenced in a study of T cell responses to AZD1222 COVID-19 vaccine. Generated by immunoSEQ multiplex PCR, the TCRdb table keeps only in-frame clones and is missing some. The sample has around 200,000 clones, around nine tenths seen once; the top ten hold approximately 7.7%. The sequencing here drew on peripheral blood, taken on day 0 of AZD1222 vaccination. These receptor sequences come from an adult in good health.

The CDR3 coding sequence is TGTGCCAGCTCACAAACACAGAACACTGAAGCTTTCTTT. Encoded protein: CASSQTQNTEAFF. The V and J genes are TRBV18 and TRBJ1-1; D is undetermined. V was shortened by 4 bases and J by 1 base, with 7 bases between the two germline ends. The CDR3 is 13 amino acids. Per the germline V gene, CDR1 is KGHSH and CDR2 is LQKENI.

The V gene is TRBV19, the J gene TRBJ2-2; 13 bases are a match to TRBD2. The J segment lost 6 bases and the V segment lost 6 bases, leaving 4 bases of the junction unmatched. The CDR3 totals 15 residues. Germline V gene data show CDR1 as LNHDA and CDR2 as SQIVND (reference sequence). The CDR3 spells CASSTSGGAPGELFF. In DNA, the CDR3 is TGTGCCAGTAGCACTAGCGGGGGGGCTCCCGGGGAGCTGTTTTTT.

This rearrangement joins TRBV6-5 to TRBJ2-4; D is tentatively TRBD1 or TRBD2 (5 bases each). The germline V and J ends were trimmed by 2 bases and 1 base, with 12 bases remaining between them. From germline, CDR1 is MNHEY and CDR2 SVGAGI. This CDR3 has 16 residues. DNA of the CDR3: TGTGCCAGCAGTTACCCCGGGGCAATGGCCAAAAACATTCAGTACTTC. Translation gives CASSYPGAMAKNIQYF.

V usage is TRBV30 and J usage is TRBJ2-5, with 9 positions matching TRBD1. CDR3 size: 14 residues. The ends lost 2 bases at V and 1 base at J; junction bases unmatched: 2. Germline-derived CDR1 and CDR2 are GTSNPN and SVGIG (reference sequence). The DNA of the CDR3 is TGTGCCTGGAGTTGGGACAGGGCCCAAGAGACCCAGTACTTC. Its protein product is CAWSWDRAQETQYF.

V and J are TRBV7-3 and TRBJ2-2; D may correspond to TRBD1 or TRBD2 (5 bases each). V was cut by 1 base and J by 4 bases, with 10 bases left in between. Germline loops: CDR1 SGHTA, CDR2 FQGTGA. The CDR3 sequence is 15 residues long. In DNA form, the CDR3 reads TGTGCCAGCAGCTTAATGGGACCGAGCACCGGGGAGCTGTTTTTT. Translation: CASSLMGPSTGELFF.

The sample holds a few counts of this clone. V gene TRBV7-2 combines with J gene TRBJ1-1, with D hard to call. This CDR3 has 14 amino acids. Trimming pared 1 base from V and 7 bases from J, leaving 13 bases between. CDR1 is SGHTA and CDR2 is FQGNSA in the germline V gene. CDR3 residues: CASSLVGSSSEAFF. CDR3 in DNA: TGTGCCAGCAGCTTAGTCGGCTCGTCGAGTGAAGCTTTCTTT.

The chain combines TRBV19 with TRBJ1-2, with 7 bases matching TRBD1. The trim removed 3 bases at V and 2 bases at J, leaving 3 bases unmatched. Germline-derived CDR1 and CDR2 are LNHDA and SQIVND (reference sequence). The CDR3 is made up of 14 amino acids. The CDR3 region is CASSMGGGNYGYTF. For the CDR3, the DNA is TGTGCCAGTAGTATGGGAGGGGGCAACTATGGCTACACCTTC.

The chain links TRBV30 to TRBJ1-5, with D perhaps matching TRBD1 (5 bases). Looked up from germline, CDR1 is GTSNPN and CDR2 is SVGIG (reference sequence). The CDR3 has 14 amino acids. With 3 bases removed from V and 3 bases from J, the gap between germline ends came to 12 bases. The CDR3 coding sequence is TGTGCCTGGAGCCCTGGACAAAACAATCAGCCCCAGCATTTT. It translates to CAWSPGQNNQPQHF.

The chain has TRBV7-7 and TRBJ2-2; no firm D call. V lost 4 bases and J 3 bases, leaving 3 bases between the germline ends. The CDR3 is 12 amino acids. Germline V CDR1 and CDR2: SSHAT, FNYEAQ (reference sequence). CDR3: CASSSDTGELFF. The CDR3, as DNA: TGTGCCAGCAGCTCAGACACCGGGGAGCTGTTTTTT.

CDR3 region: CASSQTGDNAFF. The CDR3 coding sequence is TGTGCCAGCTCTCAGACAGGGGATAACGCTTTCTTT. The V gene is TRBV18, the J gene TRBJ1-1, with TRBD1 identical over 8 bases. V trimming: 6 bases; J trimming: 11 bases; junction bases outside the gene matches: 8. The germline CDR1 and CDR2 sequences are KGHSH and LQKENI. The CDR3 has 12 residues.

The chain has TRBV7-8 and TRBJ1-6, with TRBD1 matching 7 bases. The CDR3 is made up of 14 amino acids. The germline gives CDR1 SGHVS, CDR2 FQNEAQ. With 5 bases clipped from V and 5 bases from J, the junction kept 3 bases outside the gene matches. The DNA for the CDR3 is TGTGCCAGCAGCCAGGGACAGAATAATTCACCCCTCCACTTT. It translates to CASSQGQNNSPLHF.

This chain connects TRBV2 to TRBJ2-3; no reliable D call. This CDR3 spans 10 amino acids. V was cut by 8 bases and J by 6 bases, with 6 bases left in between. The germline V gene encodes CDR1 SNHLY and CDR2 FYNNEI. The CDR3 is CASVRDTQYF. The DNA of the CDR3 is TGTGCCAGCGTCAGGGATACGCAGTATTTT.

This rearrangement joins TRBV5-8 to TRBJ2-1; 9 positions agree with TRBD2. With V trimmed by 6 bases and J by 7 bases, 11 bases remained unmatched. This CDR3 comprises 15 residues. CDR1 is SGHTS and CDR2 is YDEGEE in the germline V gene. The CDR3 DNA reads as TGTGCCAGCACCGCGGGGGGGCGGCTATGGAATGAGCAGTTCTTC. This gives the protein CASTAGGRLWNEQFF.

This clone has just a few counts. V and J are TRBV6-1 and TRBJ2-3; D possibly corresponds to TRBD1 (5 bases). This CDR3 has 14 residues. V was shortened by 1 base and J by 7 bases, with 12 bases between the two germline ends. Germline CDR1 reads MNHNS; CDR2 reads SASEGT. The CDR3 region has the DNA TGTGCCAGCAGTGAAGATGTGAAGGGGAATACGCAGTATTTT. This translates into CASSEDVKGNTQYF.

The sample holds one count of this clone. The rearrangement joins TRBV2 to TRBJ1-1, with D hard to call. This CDR3 is 14 amino acids long. Trimming left V 3 bases short and J 4 bases short, with 12 bases between. Germline lookup yields CDR1 SNHLY and CDR2 FYNNEI. The CDR3 sequence is CASSEERVGTEAFF. For the CDR3, the DNA is TGTGCCAGCAGTGAGGAACGGGTTGGCACTGAAGCTTTCTTT.

The chain joins TRBV30 to TRBJ2-1, with D tentatively TRBD1 or TRBD2 (5 bases each). Germline assignment: CDR1 GTSNPN and CDR2 SVGIG (reference sequence). The CDR3 contains 16 residues. Trimming stripped 3 bases from V and 1 base from J, with 16 bases between. The CDR3 reads CAWSLSGLESYNEQFF. CDR3 coding DNA: TGTGCCTGGAGCCTCTCGGGGCTGGAATCCTACAATGAGCAGTTCTTC.

This clone was recorded only once. The chain links TRBV27 to TRBJ2-4; TRBD2 matches 10 bases. V lost 6 bases and J lost 1; bases outside the gene matches: 6. This CDR3 comprises 16 residues. Germline-derived CDR1 and CDR2 are MNHEY and SMNVEV (reference sequence). The CDR3 is CASRSTSGVAKNIQYF. CDR3 DNA sequence: TGTGCCAGCAGGTCAACTAGCGGGGTTGCCAAAAACATTCAGTACTTC.

This chain uses TRBV5-6 with TRBJ2-1; D may be TRBD1 (6 bases). Germline CDR1 is SGHDT and CDR2 is YYEEEE. V was shortened by 5 bases and J by 4 bases, with 13 bases between the two germline ends. The CDR3 totals 14 residues. The CDR3 spells CASRILTGYNEQFF. The CDR3 DNA reads as TGTGCCAGCAGGATCCTAACAGGGTACAATGAGCAGTTCTTC.

The chain couples TRBV3-1 (or the pseudogene TRBV3-2) to TRBJ1-6, with 7 bases fitting TRBD1. Losses at the gene ends were 3 bases for V and 4 bases for J; bases not matched to a gene: 9. The CDR3 consists of 17 residues. Germline V gene sequence: CDR1 LGHDT, CDR2 YNNKEL (reference sequence). The DNA of the CDR3 is TGTGCCAGCAGCCACAGGGACAGCTTTCTTTATAATTCACCCCTCCACTTT. Protein: CASSHRDSFLYNSPLHF.

This chain connects TRBV11-1 to TRBJ1-2, with D possibly being TRBD1 (6 bases). V lost 5 bases, J lost 9 bases, and 13 bases lay in between. Germline V CDR1 and CDR2: SGHAT, FQDESV (reference sequence). The CDR3 spans 12 residues. The CDR3 bases are TGTGCCAGCAGCGTCGGAGGGGGTAGCTACACCTTC. It translates to CASSVGGGSYTF.

The genes are TRBV5-1 and TRBJ1-5, with a possible D match to TRBD1 (5 bases). V was shortened by 0 bases and J by 4 bases, with 11 bases between the two germline ends. The CDR3 consists of 15 residues. Germline loops: CDR1 SGHRS, CDR2 YFSETQ. CDR3 region: CASSLDGTANQPQHF. CDR3 sequence (DNA): TGCGCCAGCAGCTTGGACGGGACCGCGAATCAGCCCCAGCATTTT.